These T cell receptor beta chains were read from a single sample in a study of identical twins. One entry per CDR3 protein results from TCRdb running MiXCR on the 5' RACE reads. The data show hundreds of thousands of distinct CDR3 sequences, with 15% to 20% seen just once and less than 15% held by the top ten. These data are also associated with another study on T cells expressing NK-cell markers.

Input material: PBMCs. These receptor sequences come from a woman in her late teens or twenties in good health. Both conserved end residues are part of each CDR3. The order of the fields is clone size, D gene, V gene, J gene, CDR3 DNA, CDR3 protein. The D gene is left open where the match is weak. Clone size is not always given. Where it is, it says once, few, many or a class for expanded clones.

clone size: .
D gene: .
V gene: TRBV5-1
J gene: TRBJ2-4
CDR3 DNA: TGCGCCAGCAGCTTGGTGGAGGGCGGAAACATTCAGTACTTC
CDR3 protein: CASSLVEGGNIQYF

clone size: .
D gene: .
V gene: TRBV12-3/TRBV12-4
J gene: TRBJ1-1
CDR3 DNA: TGTGCCAGCACCTCGAACACTGAAGCTTTCTTT
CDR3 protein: CASTSNTEAFF

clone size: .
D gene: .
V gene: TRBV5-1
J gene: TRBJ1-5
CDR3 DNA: TGCGCCAGCAGCTGGGTTAGCGGGGCAGATAGCAATCAGCCCCAGCATTTT
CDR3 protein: CASSWVSGADSNQPQHF

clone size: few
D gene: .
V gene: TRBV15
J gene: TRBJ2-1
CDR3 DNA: TGTGCCACCAGCAGAGATAGTGAGCAGTTCTTC
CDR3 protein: CATSRDSEQFF

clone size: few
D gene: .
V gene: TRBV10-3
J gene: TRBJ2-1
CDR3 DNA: TGTGCCATCAGACCGGGACACCATCTCTACAATGAGCAGTTCTTC
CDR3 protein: CAIRPGHHLYNEQFF

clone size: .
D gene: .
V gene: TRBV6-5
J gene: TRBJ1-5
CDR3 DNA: TGTGCCAGCAGTTACTCGGTACGGAGCAATCAGCCCCAGCATTTT
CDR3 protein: CASSYSVRSNQPQHF

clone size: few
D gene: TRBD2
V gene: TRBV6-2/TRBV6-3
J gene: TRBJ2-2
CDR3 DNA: TGTGCCAGTACTCGTCCTAGCGGCTACACCGGGGAGCTGTTTTTT
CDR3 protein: CASTRPSGYTGELFF

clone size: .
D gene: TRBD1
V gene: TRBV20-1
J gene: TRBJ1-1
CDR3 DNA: TGCAGTGCCCTCCCGGGACAGGGTGTAGCTTTCTTT
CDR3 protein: CSALPGQGVAFF

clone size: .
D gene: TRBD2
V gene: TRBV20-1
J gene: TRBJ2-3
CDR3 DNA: TGCAGTGCTAGAGATCGGGCGGGAGAGACAGATACGCAGTATTTT
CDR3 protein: CSARDRAGETDTQYF

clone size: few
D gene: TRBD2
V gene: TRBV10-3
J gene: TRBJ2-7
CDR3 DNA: TGTGCCCTCGGGGGGACGACCTACGAGCAGTACTTC
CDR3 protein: CALGGTTYEQYF

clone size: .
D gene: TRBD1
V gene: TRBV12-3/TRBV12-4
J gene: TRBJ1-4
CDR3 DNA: TGTGCCTGCAGACGCCGGGGACAGGGGCCGAGATCAGATGAAAAACTGTTTTTT
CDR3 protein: CACRRRGQGPRSDEKLFF

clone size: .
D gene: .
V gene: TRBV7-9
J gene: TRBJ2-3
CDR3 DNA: TGTGCCAGCAGCCCTGTAACGGGGGACCGAGATACGCAGTATTTT
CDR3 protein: CASSPVTGDRDTQYF

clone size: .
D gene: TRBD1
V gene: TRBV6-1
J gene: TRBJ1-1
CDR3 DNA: TGTGCCAGCAGAGTAACAGGGGGAGCAGAAGCTTTCTTT
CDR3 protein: CASRVTGGAEAFF

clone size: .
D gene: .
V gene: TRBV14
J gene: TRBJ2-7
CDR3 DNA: TGTGCCAGCAGCCGATCCTCATGGGGTGAGCAGTACTTC
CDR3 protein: CASSRSSWGEQYF

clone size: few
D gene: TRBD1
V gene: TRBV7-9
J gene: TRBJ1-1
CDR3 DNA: TGTGCCAGCAGCCAGGACAGGGGGTTTGAAGCTTTCTTT
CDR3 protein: CASSQDRGFEAFF

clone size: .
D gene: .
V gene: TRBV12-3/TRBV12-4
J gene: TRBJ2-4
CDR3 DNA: TGTGCCAGCAGCTTCATCCTCGACAGGGAGGCAAAAAACATTCAGTACTTC
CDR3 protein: CASSFILDREAKNIQYF

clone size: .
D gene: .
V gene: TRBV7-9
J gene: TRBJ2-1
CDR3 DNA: TGTGCCAGCAGCTCCCATTCCTCCCCTCAGAGGAATGAGCAGTTCTTC
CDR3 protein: CASSSHSSPQRNEQFF

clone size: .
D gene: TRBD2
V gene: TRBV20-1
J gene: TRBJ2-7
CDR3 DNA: TGCAGTGCCAGATTAGCGGGGGAGGCCTTCCAGCCCGAGCAGTACTTC
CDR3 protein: CSARLAGEAFQPEQYF

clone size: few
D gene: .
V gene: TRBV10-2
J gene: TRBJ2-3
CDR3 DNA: TGCGCCAGCAGTGAGATAGCGCGTCTCACAGATACGCAGTATTTT
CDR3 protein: CASSEIARLTDTQYF

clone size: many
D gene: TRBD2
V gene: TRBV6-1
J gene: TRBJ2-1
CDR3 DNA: TGTGCCAGCAGTCCCTCTGGCGGGGGGGCAAATGAGCAGTTCTTC
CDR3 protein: CASSPSGGGANEQFF

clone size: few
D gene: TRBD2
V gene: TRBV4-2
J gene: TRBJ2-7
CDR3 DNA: TGTGCCAGCAGCCGAACGACTAGCGGGGGCGCGTCCTACGAGCAGTACTTC
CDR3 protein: CASSRTTSGGASYEQYF

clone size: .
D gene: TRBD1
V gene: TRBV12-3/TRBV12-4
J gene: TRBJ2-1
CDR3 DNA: TGTGCCAGTCGAGGGGGCCGGAATGAGCAGTTCTTC
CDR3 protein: CASRGGRNEQFF

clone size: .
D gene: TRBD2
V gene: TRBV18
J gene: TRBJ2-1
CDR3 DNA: TGTGCCAGCTCGAAACTTGGTGCGGGAGGATACAATGAGCAGTTCTTC
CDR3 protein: CASSKLGAGGYNEQFF

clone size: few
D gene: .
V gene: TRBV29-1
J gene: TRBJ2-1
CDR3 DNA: TGCAGCCCCCAGAGGTACAATGAGCAGTTCTTC
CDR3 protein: CSPQRYNEQFF

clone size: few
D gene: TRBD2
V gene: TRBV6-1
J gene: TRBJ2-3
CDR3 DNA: TGTGCCAGCATGGGAGGGCCGGTTGATACGCAGTATTTT
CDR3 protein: CASMGGPVDTQYF

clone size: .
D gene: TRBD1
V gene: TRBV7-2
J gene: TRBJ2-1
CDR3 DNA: TGTGCCAGCAGCTGGCAAACAGGGGGCCAGGGGAATGAGCAGTTCTTC
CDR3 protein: CASSWQTGGQGNEQFF

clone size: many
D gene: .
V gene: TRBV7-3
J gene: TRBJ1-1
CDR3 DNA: TGTGCCAGCAGCTTAAGTGGCGTGGGCACTGAAGCTTTCTTT
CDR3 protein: CASSLSGVGTEAFF

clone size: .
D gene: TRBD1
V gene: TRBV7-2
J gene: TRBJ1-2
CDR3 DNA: TGTGCCAGCACCAAGGGACAGGAAACAGCTAACTATGGCTACACCTTC
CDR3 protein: CASTKGQETANYGYTF

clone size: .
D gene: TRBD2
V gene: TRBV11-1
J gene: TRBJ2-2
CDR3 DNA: TGTGCCAGCAGCTTCGGGACTAGCGGGAGACAAGTGTTACGCACCGGGGAGCTGTTTTTT
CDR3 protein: CASSFGTSGRQVLRTGELFF

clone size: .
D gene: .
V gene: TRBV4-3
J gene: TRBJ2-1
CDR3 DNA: TGCGCCAGCAGCCACAGCCTAGCGTTGAACGGCGGCTACAATGAGCAGTTCTTC
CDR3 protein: CASSHSLALNGGYNEQFF

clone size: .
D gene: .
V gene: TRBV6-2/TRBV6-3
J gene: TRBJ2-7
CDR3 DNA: TGTGCCAGCAGTCCGTGGGGGCGCGAGACCTACGAGCAGTACTTC
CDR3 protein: CASSPWGRETYEQYF

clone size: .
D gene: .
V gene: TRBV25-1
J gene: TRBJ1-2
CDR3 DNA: TGTGCCAGCAGTGAATTAGGCATCCGAAGTGGCTACACCTTC
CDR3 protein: CASSELGIRSGYTF

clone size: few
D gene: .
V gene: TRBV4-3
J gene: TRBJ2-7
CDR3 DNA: TGCGCCAGCAGCCCCATGCTAACGACCTACGAGCAGTACTTC
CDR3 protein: CASSPMLTTYEQYF

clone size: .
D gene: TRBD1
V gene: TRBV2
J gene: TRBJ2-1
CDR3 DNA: TGTGCCAGCAGTGCGGACAGGGGCTACTACAATGAGCAGTTCTTC
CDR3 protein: CASSADRGYYNEQFF

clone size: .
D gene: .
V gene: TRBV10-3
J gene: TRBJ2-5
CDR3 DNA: TGTGCCATCACTAGGACAGTTGGGGAGACCCAGTACTTC
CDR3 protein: CAITRTVGETQYF